The 5 T cell receptor beta chains below were found in one sample sequenced in a study of blood T cell repertoires in COVID-19. This table comes from immunoSEQ multiplex PCR, and its TCRdb copy is limited to in-frame clones, with some not included. Of over 60,000 clones listed, approximately 86% were seen once; the top ten hold roughly 1%. Material for sequencing was peripheral blood. Source of these receptors: a man aged 70-80 years with acute or convalescent COVID-19.

This clone was seen just once. The rearrangement joins TRBV9 to TRBJ2-5; D unresolved. There are 13 residues in the CDR3. Trimming took off 1 base at V and 5 bases at J, with 9 bases between the two ends. Per germline, CDR1 SGDLS and CDR2 YYNGEE. The CDR3 here is CASSVNTRETQYF. The DNA of the CDR3 is TGTGCCAGCAGCGTAAACACGAGGGAGACCCAGTACTTC.

The chain joins TRBV5-1 to TRBJ2-5; the match to TRBD2 covers 13 bases. Germline trimming cut 2 bases from V and 3 bases from J; bases unmatched to any gene: 7. Germline V CDR1 and CDR2: SGHRS, YFSETQ. The CDR3 runs 17 residues. CDR3 bases: TGCGCCAGCAGCTTTACCCGGACTAGCGGGAGTGAAGAGACCCAGTACTTC. Protein product: CASSFTRTSGSEETQYF.

The V gene is TRBV6-5, the J gene TRBJ1-2; D is unclear. The length of the CDR3 is 14 residues. In germline, CDR1 is MNHEY, CDR2 SVGAGI. Between the trimmed V and J ends, which lost 5 bases and 0 bases, there was a span of 10 bases. The CDR3 DNA reads TGTGCCAGCAGTCCCATTACAGCTAACTATGGCTACACCTTC. It codes for CASSPITANYGYTF.

In this sample, this clone turned up a few times. The chain carries TRBV5-6 and TRBJ1-4; D gene unclear. V was trimmed by 4 bases and J by 7 bases, leaving 20 bases between them. The CDR3 sequence is 16 residues long. The germline V gene has CDR1 SGHDT and CDR2 YYEEEE. DNA of the CDR3: TGTGCCAGCAGCCGAACGTTCGGAGCTGGTGGTGAAAAACTGTTTTTT. This encodes CASSRTFGAGGEKLFF. The whole variable domain, filled in from reference TRBV5-6 and TRBJ1-4, reads DAGVTQSPTHLIKTRGQQVTLRCSPKSGHDTVSWYQQALGQGPQFIFQYYEEEERQRGNFPDRFSGHQFPNYSSELNVNALLLGDSALYLCASSRTFGAGGEKLFFGSGTQLSVL.

This clone was counted once. This chain joins TRBV3-1 (or the pseudogene TRBV3-2) and TRBJ1-5, with D unclear. Looked up from germline, CDR1 is LGHDT and CDR2 is YNNKEL (reference sequence). The CDR3 has 13 amino acids. Trimming took off 0 bases at V and 7 bases at J, with 7 bases between the two ends. The CDR3 spells CASSQDRGQPQHF. In DNA, the CDR3 is TGTGCCAGCAGCCAAGATCGGGGACAGCCCCAGCATTTT.